Listed below are T cell receptor beta chains from one sample, sequenced in a study of blood T cell repertoires in COVID-19. Libraries were prepared by immunoSEQ multiplex PCR; TCRdb keeps only in-frame clonotypes and omits some of them. The data contain some 490,000 clones, more than 85% of them singletons. The sample consisted of PBMCs or T cells enriched from blood (not recorded which). These receptors originate from a woman aged 55-69 years who had recovered from COVID-19. Both conserved end residues are part of each CDR3. A D gene is named only where the DNA matches it firmly. The size entry is marked missing in some rows and otherwise reads once, few, many or a size class.

V,J,D,size,CDR3,DNA
TRBV10-3,TRBJ1-6,.,.,CAISDTSGSYNSPLHF,TGTGCCATCAGTGATACCTCAGGCTCCTATAATTCACCCCTCCACTTT
TRBV4-1,TRBJ1-2,.,.,CASSQAGKGYTF,TGCGCCAGCAGCCAAGCCGGGAAGGGCTACACCTTC
TRBV11-2,TRBJ2-2,TRBD2,.,CASSPPGGRDDTGELFF,TGTGCCAGCAGCCCCCCGGGGGGGCGCGATGACACCGGGGAGCTGTTTTTT
TRBV9,TRBJ1-4,.,.,CASSVGRGEKLFF,TGTGCCAGCAGCGTAGGGAGGGGTGAAAAACTGTTTTTT
TRBV28,TRBJ1-2,TRBD1,.,CASAKPGTGARVF,TGTGCCAGCGCAAAGCCCGGGACAGGGGCGAGGGTGTTC
TRBV30,TRBJ1-2,.,.,CAWSRAGGYGYTF,TGTGCCTGGAGTCGAGCGGGAGGGTATGGCTACACCTTC
TRBV23-1,TRBJ1-1,.,.,CASSQPSYRGVDTEAFF,TGCGCCAGCAGTCAGCCTTCTTACCGGGGAGTGGACACTGAAGCTTTCTTT
TRBV5-4,TRBJ2-1,TRBD2,once,CASSGISGGSTEQFF,TGTGCCAGCAGCGGAATTAGCGGGGGGTCAACGGAGCAGTTCTTC
TRBV29-1,TRBJ2-5,TRBD1,.,CSVEAGGLQETQYF,TGCAGCGTTGAAGCAGGGGGCTTGCAAGAGACCCAGTACTTC
TRBV11-2,TRBJ1-4,.,.,CASSFGEKLFF,TGTGCCAGCAGCTTCGGTGAAAAACTGTTTTTT
TRBV4-1,TRBJ2-7,.,.,CASSQDRTLPYEQYF,TGCGCCAGCAGCCAAGATAGAACGCTCCCCTACGAGCAGTACTTC
TRBV2,TRBJ2-5,.,.,CASTPEQETQYF,TGTGCCAGCACACCAGAACAAGAGACCCAGTACTTC
TRBV3-1/TRBV3-2,TRBJ1-1,.,.,CASTREGTEAFF,TGTGCCAGCACCAGGGAGGGGACTGAAGCTTTCTTT
TRBV19,TRBJ2-2,.,.,CASRTDSFPGELFF,TGTGCCAGTAGGACCGATAGCTTTCCCGGGGAGCTGTTTTTT
TRBV5-4,TRBJ2-3,TRBD2,.,CASSHGGTSGGSTDTQYF,TGTGCCAGCAGCCATGGAGGGACTAGCGGGGGAAGCACAGATACGCAGTATTTT
TRBV3-1/TRBV3-2,TRBJ1-2,TRBD1,.,CASSQEGDREIGYTF,TGTGCCAGCAGCCAAGAGGGTGACAGGGAGATTGGCTACACCTTC
TRBV24-1,TRBJ1-2,TRBD1,.,CATSDTPRQGERDGYTF,TGTGCCACCAGTGATACACCCAGACAGGGAGAGAGGGATGGCTACACCTTC
TRBV29-1,TRBJ2-5,.,.,CSVEGKRLYQETQYF,TGCAGCGTTGAAGGAAAGAGGTTATACCAAGAGACCCAGTACTTC
TRBV9,TRBJ1-2,TRBD1,.,CASSDGTGYGYTF,TGTGCCAGCAGCGACGGGACAGGGTATGGCTACACCTTC
TRBV2,TRBJ1-2,TRBD1,.,CASSGEDRAGYTF,TGTGCCAGCAGTGGGGAGGACAGGGCTGGCTACACCTTC
TRBV5-1,TRBJ2-1,TRBD2,once,CASSFRTSGGTDEQFF,TGCGCCAGCAGCTTTCGAACTAGCGGGGGGACTGATGAGCAGTTCTTC
TRBV4-2,TRBJ1-2,.,few,CASSQEAGPYGYTF,TGTGCCAGCAGCCAAGAGGCAGGGCCGTATGGCTACACCTTC
TRBV18,TRBJ1-2,TRBD1,.,CASSPGTDFYGYTF,TGTGCCAGCTCACCAGGGACAGATTTCTATGGCTACACCTTC
TRBV7-2,TRBJ1-5,.,.,CASTGKGNQPQHF,TGTGCCAGCACCGGGAAGGGAAATCAGCCCCAGCATTTT
TRBV11-3,TRBJ1-6,.,once,CASSPFGGENSPLHF,TGTGCCAGCAGCCCGTTTGGAGGGGAGAATTCACCCCTCCACTTT
TRBV28,TRBJ1-2,.,.,CASSSQGHPPFTF,TGTGCCAGCAGTTCTCAGGGACACCCGCCTTTCACCTTC
TRBV29-1,TRBJ2-3,.,.,CSVEDQASDTQYF,TGCAGCGTTGAAGATCAGGCGTCCGATACGCAGTATTTT
TRBV7-9,TRBJ2-7,.,.,CASRQTGSHEQYF,TGTGCCAGCAGACAAACAGGGTCCCACGAGCAGTACTTC
TRBV19,TRBJ2-7,TRBD1,.,CASSSRGFNEQYF,TGTGCCAGTAGTTCCAGGGGGTTTAACGAGCAGTACTTC
TRBV5-8,TRBJ1-5,TRBD1,.,CASSLTGGGNQPQHF,TGTGCCAGCAGCCTGACAGGGGGTGGAAATCAGCCCCAGCATTTT
TRBV18,TRBJ2-2,TRBD1,few,CASSRDRGPNTGELFF,TGTGCCAGCTCACGGGACAGGGGGCCGAACACCGGGGAGCTGTTTTTT
TRBV20-1,TRBJ2-7,.,.,CSASDGLYEQYF,TGCAGTGCTAGTGACGGACTTTACGAGCAGTACTTC
TRBV11-2,TRBJ2-3,.,.,CASSLMSLGLVDTQYF,TGTGCCAGCAGCTTAATGTCCCTCGGTCTGGTAGATACGCAGTATTTT
TRBV11-3,TRBJ2-1,.,.,CASSPYLGGEQFF,TGTGCCAGCAGCCCCTACCTGGGGGGTGAGCAGTTCTTC
TRBV5-1,TRBJ1-1,.,.,CASTDGSRGEAFF,TGCGCCAGCACCGACGGATCTAGGGGTGAAGCTTTCTTT
TRBV30,TRBJ1-4,.,.,CAWSRRELYNEKLFF,TGTGCCTGGAGTAGGCGGGAGCTCTATAATGAAAAACTGTTTTTT
TRBV5-1,TRBJ1-4,TRBD1,.,CASSLVGQDNEKLFF,TGCGCCAGCAGTCTTGTAGGACAGGATAATGAAAAACTGTTTTTT
TRBV7-8,TRBJ1-3,TRBD1,once,CASSLGGTGGRSGNTIYF,TGTGCCAGCAGCTTAGGGGGGACAGGGGGGAGGTCTGGAAACACCATATATTTT
TRBV5-1,TRBJ1-2,.,.,CASSPGDMNYGYTF,TGCGCCAGCAGCCCTGGAGATATGAACTATGGCTACACCTTC
TRBV13,TRBJ1-2,.,.,CASSRTRQGYTF,TGTGCCAGCAGCCGGACTCGCCAGGGCTACACCTTC
TRBV2,TRBJ1-6,.,few,CASSAAGKSPLHF,TGTGCCAGCAGTGCTGCAGGAAAATCACCCCTCCACTTT
TRBV19,TRBJ2-2,.,few,CASSPQGSGELFF,TGTGCCAGTAGTCCCCAGGGATCCGGGGAGCTGTTTTTT
TRBV5-1,TRBJ2-2,.,.,CASSPRQGGTGELFF,TGCGCCAGCAGCCCAAGACAGGGAGGCACCGGGGAGCTGTTTTTT
TRBV2,TRBJ2-2,.,.,CASREDRLNTGELFF,TGTGCCAGCAGGGAGGACAGACTCAACACCGGGGAGCTGTTTTTT
TRBV3-1/TRBV3-2,TRBJ1-1,.,.,CASSQEELGTPNTEAFF,TGTGCCAGCAGCCAAGAGGAGTTGGGGACACCGAACACTGAAGCTTTCTTT
TRBV3-1/TRBV3-2,TRBJ1-5,.,.,CASSQDLGAGQPQHF,TGTGCCAGCAGCCAAGATTTGGGGGCGGGCCAGCCCCAGCATTTT
TRBV30,TRBJ1-4,.,.,CAWSTTGILGKLFF,TGTGCCTGGAGTACCACAGGGATTTTGGGAAAACTGTTTTTT
TRBV30,TRBJ1-2,TRBD1,.,CAWSTGQGSRGYTF,TGTGCCTGGAGTACGGGACAGGGCTCGAGAGGCTACACCTTC
TRBV7-8,TRBJ2-1,.,.,CASSSSSYNEQFF,TGTGCCAGCAGCTCGTCTAGCTACAATGAGCAGTTCTTC
TRBV4-1,TRBJ1-1,.,.,CASSQRPQGNTEAFF,TGCGCCAGCAGCCAACGACCCCAGGGAAATACTGAAGCTTTCTTT
TRBV10-3,TRBJ2-3,TRBD2,.,CAISPGLAGGQTDTQYF,TGTGCCATCAGCCCGGGACTAGCGGGGGGGCAGACAGATACGCAGTATTTT
TRBV9,TRBJ2-2,TRBD2,.,CASSAPTSGGASNTGELFF,TGTGCCAGCAGCGCCCCGACTAGCGGGGGGGCGTCGAACACCGGGGAGCTGTTTTTT
TRBV11-2,TRBJ1-3,.,.,CASSLGSSGNTIYF,TGTGCCAGCAGCTTAGGCAGCTCTGGAAACACCATATATTTT
TRBV11-3,TRBJ2-7,TRBD1,once,CASSGRTGGMNEQYF,TGTGCCAGCAGCGGGAGGACAGGGGGTATGAACGAGCAGTACTTC
TRBV9,TRBJ2-2,.,.,CASSGKGRGTGELFF,TGTGCCAGCAGCGGTAAAGGGAGGGGGACCGGGGAGCTGTTTTTT
TRBV5-1,TRBJ2-3,.,.,CASSSLGVTSTDTQYF,TGCGCCAGCAGCTCCCTGGGCGTAACTAGCACAGATACGCAGTATTTT
TRBV5-6,TRBJ1-6,.,.,CASSLIGERTPLHF,TGTGCCAGCAGCTTAATAGGGGAAAGGACACCCCTCCACTTT
TRBV5-1,TRBJ2-5,.,.,CASRDSTSGETQYF,TGCGCCAGCAGGGACAGTACTTCAGGAGAGACCCAGTACTTC
TRBV7-6,TRBJ1-1,.,once,CASSLLGGTNTEAFF,TGTGCCAGCAGCTTATTGGGGGGTACGAACACTGAAGCTTTCTTT